Given below is one TCR beta chain in context. The table lists this clonotype with many counts. Its antigen is unknown. No base qualities exist here, and no much larger clone lies one base off it. cDNA synthesis used template-switch 5'RACE with a primer carrying a 10-nucleotide random unique molecular identifier tagging each TCR transcript. Every sequencing run yielded over 160 million TCR-beta sequences covering 15-18 subjects. The RNeasy kit was used for extraction of total RNA. Using the KAPA Real-time Library Amplification kit, TCR-beta VDJ regions were amplified with primers for the TCR constant region and the 5'RACE anchor. Sample indexes and Illumina adaptors were added in a first PCR, after which library yield was increased in a second PCR. After purification with Ampure beads, the TCR product of roughly 650 bp was size-selected on a 2% E-gel SizeSelection system. Before pooling, libraries had their quality checked on a Bioanalyzer, their concentration measured with Qubit, and their quantity determined with the Kapa Library Quantification kit. Paired-end 2 x 150 bp sequencing of the libraries was performed on an Illumina HiSeq 2500. To increase sequence diversity, roughly 24-31% phiX was spiked into each library pool. As for the authors' bioinformatics: Quality-filtered reads were processed with the UMI-based MiGEC pipeline, and over 85% of raw TCR sequences were removed by the MiGEC pipeline during error correction. VDJ genes were aligned to IMGT germline references, and each clonotype was defined by a unique CDR3 amino acid sequence together with V-J genes. VDJtools evaluated clonal expansion, Shannon diversity and CDR3 relatedness (CalcPairwiseDistances, ClusterSamples); CLCbio workbench built phylogenetic trees. A clone was classed as expanded if it had 8 or more unique UMIs, a cutoff based on coefficient-of-variation modelling across technical triplicates. The public reads were run again by TCRdb, first through fastp at Q25 and then through MiXCR, and only productive beta chains were kept. Each entry merges the rows of one CDR3 protein and shows their most common DNA and genes. These V and J calls are TCRdb output, not the study's own analysis. This sample is represented by approximately 89,000 distinct CDR3 sequences; under 15% of them were singletons. Of the sample, roughly 4.8% is held by the ten largest clones.

According to the study, the label for this sample's time point signals: longitudinal time-point 2. For unsorted PBMC libraries, 2 million PBMCs were used after storage in RNAlater at -80 degrees C until RNA extraction. Peripheral blood was subjected to Ficoll-Hypaque density gradient centrifugation to isolate PBMCs, which were then cryopreserved in liquid nitrogen. The source of the sample is a study of neurological immune-mediated disorders (dated by TCRdb to about 2019). For context, the study as a whole: The study compared peripheral blood TCR-beta repertoires of HTLV-I-associated myelopathy (HAM/TSP) patients, multiple sclerosis patients and healthy controls using UMI-based sequencing. The 95 to 120 TCR-beta libraries covered PBMC samples along with longitudinal samples, technical triplicates, and paired sorted CD4+ and CD8+ T-cell subsets. Longitudinal HAM/TSP donors and healthy donors each had 3 time-points at intervals of about 3-45 months. The cohort comprised 60 to 75 subjects: around 15 HAM/TSP patients, some 34 multiple sclerosis patients and 20 healthy controls.

Study-level results and caveats: TCR clonal expansion was highest in HAM/TSP patients and lowest in MS patients, with MS patients falling below even healthy controls. No identical CDR3 amino acid sequences were shared among expanded clones across subjects, suggesting private TCR-beta repertoires in all groups.

The germline V gene gives CDR1 as SGHRS and CDR2 as YFSETQ. The V end loses 6 bases and the J end loses 1 base, and a stretch of 10 bases separates them. There are 13 amino acids in the CDR3, from cysteine to phenylalanine inclusive. Only CDR3 DNA is held: 39 bases, read in frame from base 1. This clonotype was sampled from a female donor with HTLV-1-associated myelopathy (HAM/TSP). The chain was built from TRBV5-1 and TRBJ2-5; a tentative D match to TRBD1 spans 5 bases. Sequences were obtained from PBMCs. The CDR3 has the sequence CASNRDSQETQYF. The DNA is as follows: TGCGCCAGCAACAGAGACAGCCAAGAGACCCAGTACTTC.